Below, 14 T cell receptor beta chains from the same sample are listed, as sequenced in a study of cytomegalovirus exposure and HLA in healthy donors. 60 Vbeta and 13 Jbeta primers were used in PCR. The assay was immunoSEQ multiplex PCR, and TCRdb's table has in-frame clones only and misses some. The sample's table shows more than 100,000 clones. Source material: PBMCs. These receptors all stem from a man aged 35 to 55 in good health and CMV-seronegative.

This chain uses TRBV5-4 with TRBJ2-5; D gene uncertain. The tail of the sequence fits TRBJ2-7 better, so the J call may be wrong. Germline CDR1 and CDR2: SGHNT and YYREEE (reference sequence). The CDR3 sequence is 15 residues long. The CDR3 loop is CASSPGRSLVSEQYF. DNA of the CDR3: TGTGCCAGCAGTCCCGGAAGGAGCCTGGTCTCCGAGCAGTACTTC.

The CDR3, as DNA: TGTGCCTGGAGTGTCCCGTTCGGGGGGATCTCCTATAATTCACCCCTCCACTTT. This codes for CAWSVPFGGISYNSPLHF. This sequence joins TRBV30 and TRBJ1-6, with a possible D match to TRBD1 (5 bases). Trimming stripped 0 bases from V and 0 bases from J, with 15 bases between. In germline, CDR1 is GTSNPN, CDR2 SVGIG (reference sequence). CDR3 length: 18 residues.

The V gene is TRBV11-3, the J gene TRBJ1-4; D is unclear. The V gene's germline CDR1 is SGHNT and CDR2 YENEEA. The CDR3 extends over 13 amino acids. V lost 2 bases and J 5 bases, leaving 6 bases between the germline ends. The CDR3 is CASSLCRNEKLFF. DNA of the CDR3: TGTGCCAGCAGCTTATGCAGGAATGAAAAACTGTTTTTT.

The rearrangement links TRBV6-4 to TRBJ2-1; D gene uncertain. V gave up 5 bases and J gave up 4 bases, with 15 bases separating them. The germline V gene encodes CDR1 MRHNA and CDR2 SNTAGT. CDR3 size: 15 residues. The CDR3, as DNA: TGTGCCAGCAGTCCTGGGTGGGCGCCATACAATGAGCAGTTCTTC. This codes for CASSPGWAPYNEQFF.

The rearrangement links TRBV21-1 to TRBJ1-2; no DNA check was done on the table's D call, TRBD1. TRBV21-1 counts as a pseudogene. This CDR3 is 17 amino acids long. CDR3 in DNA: TGTGCCAGCAGCACCCGGGACAGGGCGGCTTCTAACTATGGCTACACCTTC. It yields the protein CASSTRDRAASNYGYTF.

CDR3 nucleotides: TGTGCCAGCAGTTCACAGGGGAGCCACTACGAGCAGTACTTC. Translated, it gives CASSSQGSHYEQYF. J is TRBJ2-7 and V is TRBV28; 7 nucleotides match TRBD1. The junction had 6 bases not matched to a gene; V was cut back by 4 bases and J by 3 bases. The CDR3 loop spans 14 amino acids. CDR1 and CDR2 from the germline V gene are MDHEN and SYDVKM.

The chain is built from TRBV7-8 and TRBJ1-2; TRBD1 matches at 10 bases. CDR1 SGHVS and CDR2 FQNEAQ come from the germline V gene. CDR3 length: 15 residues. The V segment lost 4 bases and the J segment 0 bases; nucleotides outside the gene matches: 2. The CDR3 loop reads CASSSGQGANYGYTF. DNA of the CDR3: TGTGCCAGCAGCTCCGGACAGGGGGCTAACTATGGCTACACCTTC. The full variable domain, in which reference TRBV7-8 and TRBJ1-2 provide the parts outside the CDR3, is GAGVSQSPRYKVAKRGQDVALRCDPISGHVSLFWYQQALGQGPEFLTYFQNEAQLDKSGLPSDRFFAERPEGSVSTLKIQRTQQEDSAVYLCASSSGQGANYGYTFGSGTRLTVV.

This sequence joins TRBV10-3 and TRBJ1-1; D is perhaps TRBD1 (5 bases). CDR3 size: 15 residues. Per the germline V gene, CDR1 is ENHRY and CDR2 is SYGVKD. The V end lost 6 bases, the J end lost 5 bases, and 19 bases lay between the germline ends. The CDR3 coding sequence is TGTGCCATCAGAACAATTGATCGGGGGAGGACTGAAGCTTTCTTT. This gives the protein CAIRTIDRGRTEAFF.

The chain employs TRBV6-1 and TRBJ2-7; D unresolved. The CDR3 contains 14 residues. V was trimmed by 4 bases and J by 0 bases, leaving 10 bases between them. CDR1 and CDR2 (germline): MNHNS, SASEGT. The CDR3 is CASSGAVHSYEQYF. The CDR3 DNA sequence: TGTGCCAGCAGTGGGGCAGTGCACTCCTACGAGCAGTACTTC.

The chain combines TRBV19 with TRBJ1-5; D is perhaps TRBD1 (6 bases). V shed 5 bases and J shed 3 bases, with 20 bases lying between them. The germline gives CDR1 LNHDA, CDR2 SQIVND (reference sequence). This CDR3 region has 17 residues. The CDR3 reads CASSGGLGKVNNQPQHF. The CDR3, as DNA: TGTGCCAGTAGTGGGGGCTTAGGGAAGGTGAACAATCAGCCCCAGCATTTT.

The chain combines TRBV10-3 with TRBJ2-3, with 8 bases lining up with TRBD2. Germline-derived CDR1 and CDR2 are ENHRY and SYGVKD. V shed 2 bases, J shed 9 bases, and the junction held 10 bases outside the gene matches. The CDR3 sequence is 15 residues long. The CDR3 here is CAISEQQVGGGTQYF. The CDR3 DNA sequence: TGTGCCATCAGTGAGCAACAGGTCGGGGGGGGGACGCAGTATTTT.

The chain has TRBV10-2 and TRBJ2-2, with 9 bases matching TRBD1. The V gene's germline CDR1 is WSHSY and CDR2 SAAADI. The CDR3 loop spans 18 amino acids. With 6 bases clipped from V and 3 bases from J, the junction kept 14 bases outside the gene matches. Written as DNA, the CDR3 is TGCGCCAGCAGGGAGCCCTGGACAGGGGTTAGGGACACCGGGGAGCTGTTTTTT. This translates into CASREPWTGVRDTGELFF.

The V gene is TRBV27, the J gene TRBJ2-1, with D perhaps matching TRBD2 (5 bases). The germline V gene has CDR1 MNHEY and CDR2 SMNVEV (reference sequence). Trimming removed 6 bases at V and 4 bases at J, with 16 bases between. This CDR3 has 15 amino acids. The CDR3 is CASRPFPPGYNEQFF. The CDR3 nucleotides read TGTGCCAGCAGGCCCTTTCCGCCGGGGTACAATGAGCAGTTCTTC.

The CDR3 sequence: CASSTQGTGNTIYF. In DNA, the CDR3 is TGTGCCAGTAGTACGCAGGGGACTGGAAACACCATATATTTT. The rearrangement joins TRBV19 to TRBJ1-3; weak D call: TRBD1 (6 bases). V shed 4 bases and J shed 2 bases, with 9 bases lying between them. This CDR3 contains 14 residues. The germline V gene has CDR1 LNHDA and CDR2 SQIVND (reference sequence).